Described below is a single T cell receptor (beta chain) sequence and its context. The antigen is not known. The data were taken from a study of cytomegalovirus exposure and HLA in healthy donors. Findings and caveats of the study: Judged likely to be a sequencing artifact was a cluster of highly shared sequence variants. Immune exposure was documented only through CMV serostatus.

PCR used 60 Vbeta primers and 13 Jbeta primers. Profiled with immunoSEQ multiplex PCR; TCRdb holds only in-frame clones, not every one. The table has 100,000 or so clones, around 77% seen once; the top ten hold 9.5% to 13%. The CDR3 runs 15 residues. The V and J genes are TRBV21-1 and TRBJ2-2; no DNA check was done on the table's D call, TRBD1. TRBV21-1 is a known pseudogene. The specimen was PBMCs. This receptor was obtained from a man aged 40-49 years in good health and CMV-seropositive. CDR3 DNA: TGTGCCAGCAGCCCCAGACAGGCCGGCACCGGGGAGCTGTTTTTT. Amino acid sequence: CASSPRQAGTGELFF.